Here is one T cell receptor beta chain with its context. Antigen specificity is unknown. Generated by immunoSEQ multiplex PCR, the TCRdb table keeps only in-frame clones and is missing some. This table holds around 120,000 clones, 88% found once. The CDR3 totals 14 residues. V trimming: 5 bases; J trimming: 4 bases; junction bases outside the gene matches: 5. The germline gives CDR1 SNHLY, CDR2 FYNNEI. This specimen comes from a study of T cell responses to AZD1222 COVID-19 vaccine. Findings and limits, study-wide: It was only a handful of AZD1222 recipients who were seropositive at baseline.

Sequences were derived from peripheral blood, sampled on day 0 of MenACWY control vaccination. J is TRBJ2-5 and V is TRBV2; 9 bases fit TRBD1. The origin of this receptor is an adult in good health. In nucleotides, the CDR3 is TGTGCCAGCAGTCCGGACAGGGGAGGAGAGACCCAGTACTTC. Protein sequence: CASSPDRGGETQYF.